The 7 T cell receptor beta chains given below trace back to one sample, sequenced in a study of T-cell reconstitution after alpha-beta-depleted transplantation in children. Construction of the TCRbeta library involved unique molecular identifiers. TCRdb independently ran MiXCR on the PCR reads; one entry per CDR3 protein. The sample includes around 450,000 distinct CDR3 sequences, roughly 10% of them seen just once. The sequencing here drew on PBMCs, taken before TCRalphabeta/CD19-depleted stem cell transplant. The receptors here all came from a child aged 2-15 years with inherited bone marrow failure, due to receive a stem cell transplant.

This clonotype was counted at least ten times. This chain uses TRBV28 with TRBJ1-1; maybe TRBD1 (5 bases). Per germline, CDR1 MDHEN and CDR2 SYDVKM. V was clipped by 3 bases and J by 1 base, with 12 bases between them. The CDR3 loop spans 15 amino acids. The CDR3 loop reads CASSFPWDSNTEAFF. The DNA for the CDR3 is TGTGCCAGCAGTTTCCCGTGGGACTCGAACACTGAAGCTTTCTTT.

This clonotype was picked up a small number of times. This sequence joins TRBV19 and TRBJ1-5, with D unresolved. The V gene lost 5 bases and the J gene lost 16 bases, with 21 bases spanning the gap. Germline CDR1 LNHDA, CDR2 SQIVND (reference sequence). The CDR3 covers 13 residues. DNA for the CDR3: TGTGCCAGTAGTTTCTCGTCTGTCCCAAATCCACATTTT. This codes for CASSFSSVPNPHF.

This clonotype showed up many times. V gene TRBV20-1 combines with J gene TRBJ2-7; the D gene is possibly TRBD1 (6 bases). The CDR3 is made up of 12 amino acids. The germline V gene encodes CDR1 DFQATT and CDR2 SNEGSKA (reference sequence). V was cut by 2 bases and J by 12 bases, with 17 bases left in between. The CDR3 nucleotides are TGCAGTGCTAGACCGGACTGGGGCAGGGGGTACTTC. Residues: CSARPDWGRGYF.

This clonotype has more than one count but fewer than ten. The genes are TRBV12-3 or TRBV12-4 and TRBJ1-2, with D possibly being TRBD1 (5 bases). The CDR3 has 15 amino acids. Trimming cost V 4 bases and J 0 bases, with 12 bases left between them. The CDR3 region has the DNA TGTGCCAGCAGTTCTAGCCTCAGGGCTAACTATGGCTACACCTTC. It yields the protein CASSSSLRANYGYTF.

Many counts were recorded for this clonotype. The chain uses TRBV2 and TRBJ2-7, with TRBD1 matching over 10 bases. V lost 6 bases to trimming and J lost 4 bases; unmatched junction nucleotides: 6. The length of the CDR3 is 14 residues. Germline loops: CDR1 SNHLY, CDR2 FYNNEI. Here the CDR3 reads CASRRPGQGYEQYF. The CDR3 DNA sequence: TGTGCCAGCAGACGACCGGGACAGGGGTACGAGCAGTACTTC.

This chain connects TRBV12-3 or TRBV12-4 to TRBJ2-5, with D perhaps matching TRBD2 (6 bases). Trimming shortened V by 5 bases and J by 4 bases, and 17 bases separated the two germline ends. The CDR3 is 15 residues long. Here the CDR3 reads CASSPRDHGGETQYF. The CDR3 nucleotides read TGTGCCAGCAGTCCGCGGGACCACGGCGGAGAGACCCAGTACTTC.

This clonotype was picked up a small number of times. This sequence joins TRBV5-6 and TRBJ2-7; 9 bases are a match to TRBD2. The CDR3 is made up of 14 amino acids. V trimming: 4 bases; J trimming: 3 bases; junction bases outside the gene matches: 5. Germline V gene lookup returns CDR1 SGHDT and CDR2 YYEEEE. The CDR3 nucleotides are TGTGCCAGCAGCCACGGGACTAGCTTCTACGAGCAGTACTTC. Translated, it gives CASSHGTSFYEQYF.